A selection of T cell receptor beta chains follows, all from one sample in a study of OX40 agonist ivuxolimab in advanced cancers. Repertoires were generated with immunoSEQ multiplex PCR, while TCRdb's copy carries only in-frame clones and drops some. The top ten hold about 5.9% of the sample, which has roughly 76,000 clones, 80% to 95% seen once. Sample: CD4+ or CD8+ T cells sorted from blood, taken in a trial of the OX40 agonist ivuxolimab. These receptors originate from an adult with an advanced solid tumor such as melanoma, head and neck, liver or kidney cancer. Each CDR3 is given with its conserved first and last residue. A D gene is named only where the DNA matches it firmly. Rows give clone size only sometimes, using once, few, many, or a class for an expanded clone.

j_gene: TRBJ2-7; v_gene: TRBV6-5; d_gene: TRBD1; abundance: -; CDR3nt: TGTGCCAGCAGCCCCGGACAGGTAATCTACGAGCAGTACTTC; CDR3aa: CASSPGQVIYEQYF
j_gene: TRBJ2-7; v_gene: TRBV4-2; d_gene: -; abundance: -; CDR3nt: TGTGCCAGCAGCCAAGGGACTTACGAGCAGTACTTC; CDR3aa: CASSQGTYEQYF
j_gene: TRBJ2-5; v_gene: TRBV5-6; d_gene: TRBD1; abundance: -; CDR3nt: TGTGCCAGCAGCTTGGTGGGACAGGGGCAAGAGACCCAGTACTTC; CDR3aa: CASSLVGQGQETQYF
j_gene: TRBJ2-1; v_gene: TRBV9; d_gene: -; abundance: -; CDR3nt: TGTGCCAGCAGCGTGGCAGCCTACAATGAGCAGTTCTTC; CDR3aa: CASSVAAYNEQFF
j_gene: TRBJ2-1; v_gene: TRBV10-3; d_gene: TRBD1; abundance: -; CDR3nt: TGTGCCATCAGCGACAGGGGCCCCCCCTACAATGAGCAGTTCTTC; CDR3aa: CAISDRGPPYNEQFF
j_gene: TRBJ2-7; v_gene: TRBV27; d_gene: TRBD1; abundance: -; CDR3nt: TGTGCCAGCAGTTTCCAAAGGACAGGGCGCTACGAGCAGTACTTC; CDR3aa: CASSFQRTGRYEQYF
j_gene: TRBJ1-4; v_gene: TRBV28; d_gene: -; abundance: once; CDR3nt: TGTGCCAGCAGTCTTTTTTTGCAGGGGACTGAGAATGAAAAACTGTTTTTT; CDR3aa: CASSLFLQGTENEKLFF
j_gene: TRBJ1-1; v_gene: TRBV9; d_gene: -; abundance: few; CDR3nt: TGTGCCAGCAGCGTGGGTGTCTATCCAAAACAGGGCACTGAAGCTTTCTTT; CDR3aa: CASSVGVYPKQGTEAFF
j_gene: TRBJ2-2; v_gene: TRBV27; d_gene: -; abundance: -; CDR3nt: TGTGCCAGCAATTGGGGGGACAGGAACACCGGGGAGCTGTTTTTT; CDR3aa: CASNWGDRNTGELFF
j_gene: TRBJ2-5; v_gene: TRBV25-1; d_gene: -; abundance: -; CDR3nt: TGTGCCACCCCAGCAGAGACCCAGTACTTC; CDR3aa: CATPAETQYF
j_gene: TRBJ2-3; v_gene: TRBV7-9; d_gene: TRBD1; abundance: -; CDR3nt: TGTGCCAGCAGCTTAGTGCAGGGGGCGAAAGATACGCAGTATTTT; CDR3aa: CASSLVQGAKDTQYF
j_gene: TRBJ1-2; v_gene: TRBV5-6; d_gene: -; abundance: -; CDR3nt: TGTGCCAGCAGCTTCGGGGATGGCTACACCTTC; CDR3aa: CASSFGDGYTF
j_gene: TRBJ1-1; v_gene: TRBV19; d_gene: -; abundance: -; CDR3nt: TGTGCCAGTAGGCTTGGGGGGACTGAAGCTTTCTTT; CDR3aa: CASRLGGTEAFF
j_gene: TRBJ2-5; v_gene: TRBV27; d_gene: TRBD1; abundance: -; CDR3nt: TGTGCCAGCAAAAGGACAGGGGGCCAAGAGACCCAGTACTTC; CDR3aa: CASKRTGGQETQYF
j_gene: TRBJ2-2; v_gene: TRBV7-8; d_gene: -; abundance: -; CDR3nt: TGTGCCAGCAGCCCCGGGTCTTACACCGGGGAGCTGTTTTTT; CDR3aa: CASSPGSYTGELFF
j_gene: TRBJ2-7; v_gene: TRBV27; d_gene: -; abundance: -; CDR3nt: TGTGCCAGCAGTTTCTCTCCCTCCTACGAGCAGTACTTC; CDR3aa: CASSFSPSYEQYF
j_gene: TRBJ2-7; v_gene: TRBV4-2; d_gene: -; abundance: -; CDR3nt: TGTGCCAGCAGCCCGAACGTAGGCCTGGGCGAGCAGTACTTC; CDR3aa: CASSPNVGLGEQYF
j_gene: TRBJ2-5; v_gene: TRBV4-1; d_gene: TRBD2; abundance: once; CDR3nt: TGCGCCAGCAGCCAAGGTCCTAGCGGGAGGTACCAAGAGACCCAGTACTTC; CDR3aa: CASSQGPSGRYQETQYF
j_gene: TRBJ1-5; v_gene: TRBV19; d_gene: -; abundance: few; CDR3nt: TGTGCCAGTAGCACAGGGAATCAGCCCCAGCATTTT; CDR3aa: CASSTGNQPQHF
j_gene: TRBJ2-4; v_gene: TRBV27; d_gene: -; abundance: -; CDR3nt: TGTGCCAGCAGTAGGGGTATAGCCAAAAACATTCAGTACTTC; CDR3aa: CASSRGIAKNIQYF
j_gene: TRBJ2-1; v_gene: TRBV27; d_gene: TRBD1; abundance: -; CDR3nt: TGTGCCAGCACGGGAACAGGGGGATCCTACAATGAGCAGTTCTTC; CDR3aa: CASTGTGGSYNEQFF
j_gene: TRBJ1-1; v_gene: TRBV7-6; d_gene: -; abundance: -; CDR3nt: TGTGCCAGCAGCCCTCGCGAGGGGGGTACTGAAGCTTTCTTT; CDR3aa: CASSPREGGTEAFF
j_gene: TRBJ2-4; v_gene: TRBV27; d_gene: -; abundance: -; CDR3nt: TGTGCCAGCAGTGAGGAACGGGATTTAGCCAAAAACATTCAGTACTTC; CDR3aa: CASSEERDLAKNIQYF
j_gene: TRBJ1-3; v_gene: TRBV6-5; d_gene: -; abundance: -; CDR3nt: TGTGCCAGCAGTTCTAACATCTTTGGAAACACCATATATTTT; CDR3aa: CASSSNIFGNTIYF
j_gene: TRBJ1-2; v_gene: TRBV6-5; d_gene: -; abundance: -; CDR3nt: TGTGCCAGCCGCCTTGGGGAGGGTGGCTATGGCTACACCTTC; CDR3aa: CASRLGEGGYGYTF
j_gene: TRBJ1-2; v_gene: TRBV7-9; d_gene: -; abundance: -; CDR3nt: TGTGCCAGCCGATCCCCCGAAGTACAGGGCTATGGCTACACCTTC; CDR3aa: CASRSPEVQGYGYTF
j_gene: TRBJ2-1; v_gene: TRBV28; d_gene: TRBD2; abundance: -; CDR3nt: TGTGCCAGCAGCCCCCCAGCGGGAGCTTTCGGTGAGCAGTTCTTC; CDR3aa: CASSPPAGAFGEQFF
j_gene: TRBJ2-2; v_gene: TRBV7-9; d_gene: TRBD2; abundance: once; CDR3nt: TGTGCCAGCAGTTTAGCGGGGGCGAACACCGGGGAGCTGTTTTTT; CDR3aa: CASSLAGANTGELFF
j_gene: TRBJ1-6; v_gene: TRBV5-4; d_gene: -; abundance: -; CDR3nt: TGTGCCAGCCAGCGGTTTTTGGGTTCACCCCTCCACTTT; CDR3aa: CASQRFLGSPLHF
j_gene: TRBJ2-7; v_gene: TRBV5-5; d_gene: TRBD1; abundance: -; CDR3nt: TGTGCCAGGCCCTTAGAAGGGACAGGCGACTACGAGCAGTACTTC; CDR3aa: CARPLEGTGDYEQYF
j_gene: TRBJ1-6; v_gene: TRBV5-4; d_gene: -; abundance: -; CDR3nt: TGTGCCAGCAGCTTCAGGGGTGGTAATTCACCCCTCCACTTT; CDR3aa: CASSFRGGNSPLHF
j_gene: TRBJ2-7; v_gene: TRBV7-6; d_gene: -; abundance: -; CDR3nt: TGTGCCAGCAGCTTAACAGAAGCCTACGAGCAGTACTTC; CDR3aa: CASSLTEAYEQYF
j_gene: TRBJ2-3; v_gene: TRBV5-4; d_gene: -; abundance: -; CDR3nt: TGTGCCAGCAGCCTATTCACAGATACGCAGTATTTT; CDR3aa: CASSLFTDTQYF
j_gene: TRBJ2-3; v_gene: TRBV14; d_gene: -; abundance: few; CDR3nt: TGTGCCAGCGTAGACGGGGGCACAGATACGCAGTATTTT; CDR3aa: CASVDGGTDTQYF
j_gene: TRBJ1-2; v_gene: TRBV9; d_gene: TRBD1; abundance: -; CDR3nt: TGTGCCAGCAGCCTCCCCCGGACAGGGTGGGACTATGGCTACACCTTC; CDR3aa: CASSLPRTGWDYGYTF
j_gene: TRBJ1-5; v_gene: TRBV7-2; d_gene: TRBD1; abundance: -; CDR3nt: TGTGCCAGCAGCTTAGGTTTGGGACAGTGGGTTGATGGGCCCCAGCATTTT; CDR3aa: CASSLGLGQWVDGPQHF
j_gene: TRBJ1-1; v_gene: TRBV7-6; d_gene: -; abundance: -; CDR3nt: TGTGCCAGCAGCTCGGGACCGTACACTGAAGCTTTCTTT; CDR3aa: CASSSGPYTEAFF
j_gene: TRBJ2-7; v_gene: TRBV6-1; d_gene: -; abundance: -; CDR3nt: TGTGCCAGCAGTCCTTACAGGGTCTCCTACGAGCAGTACTTC; CDR3aa: CASSPYRVSYEQYF
j_gene: TRBJ2-1; v_gene: TRBV28; d_gene: TRBD2; abundance: -; CDR3nt: TGTGCCAGCAGTTTAATTCCGGGACTACCCACCGCTAGCTCCTACAATGAGCAGTTCTTC; CDR3aa: CASSLIPGLPTASSYNEQFF
j_gene: TRBJ1-2; v_gene: TRBV4-3; d_gene: -; abundance: -; CDR3nt: TGCGCCAGCAGCCAAGATAGCGGACTAGGGGCCTATGGCTACACCTTC; CDR3aa: CASSQDSGLGAYGYTF
j_gene: TRBJ2-2; v_gene: TRBV27; d_gene: TRBD2; abundance: -; CDR3nt: TGTGCCAGCAGTTTATCGACTACTAGCGGGAAGTACACCGGGGAGCTGTTTTTT; CDR3aa: CASSLSTTSGKYTGELFF
j_gene: TRBJ2-7; v_gene: TRBV27; d_gene: -; abundance: -; CDR3nt: TGTGCCAGCAGTCTCGTCGGGAGCTACGAGCAGTACTTC; CDR3aa: CASSLVGSYEQYF
j_gene: TRBJ2-7; v_gene: TRBV29-1; d_gene: -; abundance: -; CDR3nt: TGCAGCGTCGAATGGGAGGAAGACTCCTACGAGCAGTACTTC; CDR3aa: CSVEWEEDSYEQYF
j_gene: TRBJ2-1; v_gene: TRBV29-1; d_gene: TRBD2; abundance: once; CDR3nt: TGCAGCGTTGAAGGGTCGATAGCGGGAGAAAGCAATGAGCAGTTCTTC; CDR3aa: CSVEGSIAGESNEQFF
j_gene: TRBJ2-5; v_gene: TRBV19; d_gene: TRBD1; abundance: -; CDR3nt: TGTGCCAGTAGTATAGTGGTGAACAGGGGCCAAGAGACCCAGTACTTC; CDR3aa: CASSIVVNRGQETQYF
j_gene: TRBJ1-5; v_gene: TRBV5-1; d_gene: TRBD1; abundance: -; CDR3nt: TGCGCCAGCAGCCCGGGGACAGGGTATCAGCCCCAGCATTTT; CDR3aa: CASSPGTGYQPQHF
j_gene: TRBJ2-1; v_gene: TRBV6-9; d_gene: TRBD1; abundance: -; CDR3nt: TGTGCCAGCAGTTATAGATTACCGCGGCCAGGGGGAAACAATGAGCAGTTCTTC; CDR3aa: CASSYRLPRPGGNNEQFF
j_gene: TRBJ2-1; v_gene: TRBV13; d_gene: -; abundance: -; CDR3nt: TGTGCCAGCAGCTTAGTAATTTTTGGGGTTGCTGTGCAGTTCTTC; CDR3aa: CASSLVIFGVAVQFF
j_gene: TRBJ1-1; v_gene: TRBV7-9; d_gene: -; abundance: -; CDR3nt: TGTGCCAGCAGCTCCGGGACGCCAAAGAACACTGAAGCTTTCTTT; CDR3aa: CASSSGTPKNTEAFF
j_gene: TRBJ1-2; v_gene: TRBV27; d_gene: -; abundance: -; CDR3nt: TGTGCCAGCAGTTTATCGATGACAGCTGGCTACACCTTC; CDR3aa: CASSLSMTAGYTF
j_gene: TRBJ1-1; v_gene: TRBV7-9; d_gene: -; abundance: once; CDR3nt: TGTGCCAGCAGCTTAGGGATTGAAGCTTTCTTT; CDR3aa: CASSLGIEAFF
j_gene: TRBJ1-2; v_gene: TRBV4-1; d_gene: TRBD1; abundance: -; CDR3nt: TGCGCCAGCAGCCAAGGGGACAGGGGGTTTGGCTACACCTTC; CDR3aa: CASSQGDRGFGYTF
j_gene: TRBJ1-5; v_gene: TRBV27; d_gene: -; abundance: once; CDR3nt: TGTGCCAGCAGTTTGGTTGGGGGCAATCAGCCCCAGCATTTT; CDR3aa: CASSLVGGNQPQHF
j_gene: TRBJ1-2; v_gene: TRBV4-1; d_gene: -; abundance: -; CDR3nt: TGCGCCAGCAGCCAAGCGGACAGCTATGGCTACACCTTC; CDR3aa: CASSQADSYGYTF
j_gene: TRBJ2-7; v_gene: TRBV11-3; d_gene: -; abundance: -; CDR3nt: TGTGCCAGCAGTCCCGGTAGGGGAACTTCCTACGAGCAGTACTTC; CDR3aa: CASSPGRGTSYEQYF
j_gene: TRBJ1-1; v_gene: TRBV28; d_gene: -; abundance: -; CDR3nt: TGTGCCAGCAGTTTCGGCAGGAACACTGAAGCTTTCTTT; CDR3aa: CASSFGRNTEAFF
j_gene: TRBJ2-3; v_gene: TRBV5-3; d_gene: -; abundance: -; CDR3nt: TGTGCCAGAAGCGGGTTGTTACAATCCACAGGGTATCTCTCAAAAAGCACAGATACGCAGTATTTT; CDR3aa: CARSGLLQSTGYLSKSTDTQYF